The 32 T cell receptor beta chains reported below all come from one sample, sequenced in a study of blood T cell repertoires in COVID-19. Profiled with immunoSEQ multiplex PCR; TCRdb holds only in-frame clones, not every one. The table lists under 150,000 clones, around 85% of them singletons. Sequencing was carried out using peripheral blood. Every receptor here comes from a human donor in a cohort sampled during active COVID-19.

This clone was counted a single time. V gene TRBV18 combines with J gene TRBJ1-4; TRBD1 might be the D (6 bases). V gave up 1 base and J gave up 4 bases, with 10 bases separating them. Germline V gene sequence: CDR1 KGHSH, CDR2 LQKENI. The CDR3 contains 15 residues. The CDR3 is CASSPRQGGNEKLFF. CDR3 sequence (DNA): TGTGCCAGCTCACCACGTCAAGGGGGTAATGAAAAACTGTTTTTT.

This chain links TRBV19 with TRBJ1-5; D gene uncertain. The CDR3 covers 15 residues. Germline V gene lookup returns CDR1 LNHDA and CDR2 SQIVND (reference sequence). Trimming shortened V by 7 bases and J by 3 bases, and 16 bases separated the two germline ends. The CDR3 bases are TGTGCCAGTACCGCGGGGAGAGGGTTCAATCAGCCCCAGCATTTT. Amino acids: CASTAGRGFNQPQHF.

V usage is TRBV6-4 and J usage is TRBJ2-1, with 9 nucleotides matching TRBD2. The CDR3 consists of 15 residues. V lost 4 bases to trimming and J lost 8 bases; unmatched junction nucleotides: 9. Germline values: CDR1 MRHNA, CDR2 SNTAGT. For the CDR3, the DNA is TGTGCCAGCAGTGTGGCTAGCGGGAAGGGGTATGAGCAGTTCTTC. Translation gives CASSVASGKGYEQFF.

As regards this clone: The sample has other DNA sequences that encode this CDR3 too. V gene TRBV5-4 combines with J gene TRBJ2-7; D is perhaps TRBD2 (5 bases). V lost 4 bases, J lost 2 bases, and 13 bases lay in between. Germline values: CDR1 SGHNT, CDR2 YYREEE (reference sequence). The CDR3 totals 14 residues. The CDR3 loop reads CASSRTGKTYEQYF. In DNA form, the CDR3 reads TGTGCCAGCAGCAGGACGGGGAAGACCTACGAGCAGTACTTC.

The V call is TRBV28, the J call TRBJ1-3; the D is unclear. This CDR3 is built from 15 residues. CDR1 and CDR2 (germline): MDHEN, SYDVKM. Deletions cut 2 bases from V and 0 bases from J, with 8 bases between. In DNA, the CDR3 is TGTGCCAGCAGTTTAATCAGGAACTCTGGAAACACCATATATTTT. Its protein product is CASSLIRNSGNTIYF.

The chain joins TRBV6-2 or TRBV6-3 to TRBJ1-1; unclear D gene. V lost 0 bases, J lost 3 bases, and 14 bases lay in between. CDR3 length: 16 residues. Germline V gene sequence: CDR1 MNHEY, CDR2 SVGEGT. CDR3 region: CASSYSIDISDTEAFF. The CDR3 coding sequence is TGTGCCAGCAGTTACTCGATTGACATCTCCGACACTGAAGCTTTCTTT.

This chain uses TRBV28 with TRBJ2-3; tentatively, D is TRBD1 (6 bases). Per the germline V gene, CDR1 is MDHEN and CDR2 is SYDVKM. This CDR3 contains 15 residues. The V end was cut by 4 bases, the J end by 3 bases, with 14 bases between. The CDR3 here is CASSSPQGMTDTQYF. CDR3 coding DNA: TGTGCCAGCAGTTCTCCGCAGGGGATGACAGATACGCAGTATTTT.

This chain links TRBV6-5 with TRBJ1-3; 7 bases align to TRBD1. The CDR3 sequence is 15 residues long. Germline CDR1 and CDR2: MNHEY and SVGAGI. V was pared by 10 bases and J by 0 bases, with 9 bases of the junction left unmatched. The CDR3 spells CATRQGLASGNTIYF. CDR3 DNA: TGTGCCACACGACAGGGTCTGGCCTCTGGAAACACCATATATTTT.

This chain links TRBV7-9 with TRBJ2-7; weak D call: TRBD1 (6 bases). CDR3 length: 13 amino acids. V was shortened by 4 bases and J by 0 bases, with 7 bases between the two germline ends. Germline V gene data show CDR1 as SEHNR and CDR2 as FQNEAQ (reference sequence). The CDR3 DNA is TGTGCCAGCAGCTGGGACACCTCCTACGAGCAGTACTTC. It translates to CASSWDTSYEQYF. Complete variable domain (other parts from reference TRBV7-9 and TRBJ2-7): DTGVSQNPRHKITKRGQNVTFRCDPISEHNRLYWYRQTLGQGPEFLTYFQNEAQLEKSRLLSDRFSAERPKGSFSTLEIQRTEQGDSAMYLCASSWDTSYEQYFGPGTRLTVT.

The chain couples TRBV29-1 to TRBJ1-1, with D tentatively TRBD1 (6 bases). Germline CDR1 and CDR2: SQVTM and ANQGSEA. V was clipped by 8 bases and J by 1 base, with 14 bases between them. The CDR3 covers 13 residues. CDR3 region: CSYAGASNTEAFF. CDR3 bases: TGCAGCTACGCAGGGGCCTCGAACACTGAAGCTTTCTTT.

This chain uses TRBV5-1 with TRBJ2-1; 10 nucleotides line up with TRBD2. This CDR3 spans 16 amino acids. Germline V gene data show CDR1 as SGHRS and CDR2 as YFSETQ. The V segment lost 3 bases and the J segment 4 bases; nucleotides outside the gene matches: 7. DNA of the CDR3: TGCGCCAGCAGCTCCAAAGCGGGGGGGCTGTACAATGAGCAGTTCTTC. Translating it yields CASSSKAGGLYNEQFF. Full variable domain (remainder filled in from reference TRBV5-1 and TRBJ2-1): KAGVTQTPRYLIKTRGQQVTLSCSPISGHRSVSWYQQTPGQGLQFLFEYFSETQRNKGNFPGRFSGRQFSNSRSEMNVSTLELGDSALYLCASSSKAGGLYNEQFFGPGTRLTVL.

The CDR3 bases are TGCAGCGTCGGGGAAGGCGAGGGAGAGTACGAGCAGTACTTC. It is translated as CSVGEGEGEYEQYF. The chain is built from TRBV29-1 and TRBJ2-7; a weak D match, TRBD2 (5 bases). The CDR3 consists of 14 residues. CDR1 and CDR2 (germline): SQVTM, ANQGSEA. The germline V and J ends were trimmed by 6 bases and 4 bases, with 19 bases remaining between them.

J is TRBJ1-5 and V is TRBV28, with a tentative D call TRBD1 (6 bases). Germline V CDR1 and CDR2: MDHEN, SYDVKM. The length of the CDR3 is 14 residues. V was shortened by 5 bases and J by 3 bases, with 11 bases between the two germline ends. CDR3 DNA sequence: TGTGCCAGCAGTCTACAGGGTCCCAATCAGCCCCAGCATTTT. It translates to CASSLQGPNQPQHF. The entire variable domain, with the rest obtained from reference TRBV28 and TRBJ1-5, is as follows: DVKVTQSSRYLVKRTGEKVFLECVQDMDHENMFWYRQDPGLGLRLIYFSYDVKMKEKGDIPEGYSVSREKKERFSLILESASTNQTSMYLCASSLQGPNQPQHFGDGTRLSIL.

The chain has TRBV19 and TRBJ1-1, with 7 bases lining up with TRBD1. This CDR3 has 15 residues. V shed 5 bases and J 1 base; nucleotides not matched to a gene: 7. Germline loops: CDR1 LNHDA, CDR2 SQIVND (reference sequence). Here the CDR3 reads CASSPPQGWNTEAFF. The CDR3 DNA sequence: TGTGCCAGTAGTCCGCCACAGGGGTGGAACACTGAAGCTTTCTTT.

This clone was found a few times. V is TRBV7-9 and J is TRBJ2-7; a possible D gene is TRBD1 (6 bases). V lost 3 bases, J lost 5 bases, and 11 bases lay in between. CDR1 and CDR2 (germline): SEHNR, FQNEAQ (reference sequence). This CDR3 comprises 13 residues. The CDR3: CASSFLGQNEQYF. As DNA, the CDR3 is TGTGCCAGCAGCTTCCTAGGACAGAACGAGCAGTACTTC.

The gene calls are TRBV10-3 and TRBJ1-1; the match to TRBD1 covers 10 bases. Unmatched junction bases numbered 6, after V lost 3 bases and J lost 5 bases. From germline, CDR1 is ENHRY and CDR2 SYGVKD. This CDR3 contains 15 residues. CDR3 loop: CAISDPGQGRTEAFF. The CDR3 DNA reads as TGTGCCATCAGTGATCCGGGACAGGGGAGAACTGAAGCTTTCTTT.

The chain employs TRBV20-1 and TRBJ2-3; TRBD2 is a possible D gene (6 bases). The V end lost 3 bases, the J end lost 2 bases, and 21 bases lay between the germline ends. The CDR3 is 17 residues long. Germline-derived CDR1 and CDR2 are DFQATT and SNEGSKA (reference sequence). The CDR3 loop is CSASGLRGLSFTDTQYF. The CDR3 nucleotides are TGCAGTGCTAGTGGGCTCCGGGGACTTTCCTTCACAGATACGCAGTATTTT.

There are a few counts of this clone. CDR3 coding DNA: TGTGCCAGCAGTCAAGGACACCACGAGCAGTACTTC. Its translation: CASSQGHHEQYF. This chain uses TRBV27 with TRBJ2-7; possibly TRBD1 for D (5 bases). The CDR3 is 12 residues long. V lost 5 bases and J 5 bases, leaving 10 bases between the germline ends. CDR1 is MNHEY and CDR2 is SMNVEV in the germline V gene (reference sequence).

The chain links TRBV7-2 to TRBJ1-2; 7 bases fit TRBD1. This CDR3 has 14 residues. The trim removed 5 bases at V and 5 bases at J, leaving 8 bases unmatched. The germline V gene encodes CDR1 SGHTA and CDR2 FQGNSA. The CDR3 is CASSPRQGLYGYTF. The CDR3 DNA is TGTGCCAGCAGCCCCCGACAGGGTTTGTATGGCTACACCTTC.

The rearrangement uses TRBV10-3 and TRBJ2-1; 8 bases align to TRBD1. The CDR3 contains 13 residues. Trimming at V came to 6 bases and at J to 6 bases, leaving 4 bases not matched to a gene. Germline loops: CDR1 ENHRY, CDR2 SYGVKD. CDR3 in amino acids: CAIRAGTGNEQFF. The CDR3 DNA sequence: TGTGCCATCAGAGCCGGGACAGGCAATGAGCAGTTCTTC.

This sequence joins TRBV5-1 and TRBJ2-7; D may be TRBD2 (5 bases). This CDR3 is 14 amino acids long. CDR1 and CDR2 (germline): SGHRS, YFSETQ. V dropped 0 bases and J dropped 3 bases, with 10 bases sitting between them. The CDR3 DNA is TGCGCCAGCAGCTTGGGATGGGGAGACTACGAGCAGTACTTC. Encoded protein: CASSLGWGDYEQYF.

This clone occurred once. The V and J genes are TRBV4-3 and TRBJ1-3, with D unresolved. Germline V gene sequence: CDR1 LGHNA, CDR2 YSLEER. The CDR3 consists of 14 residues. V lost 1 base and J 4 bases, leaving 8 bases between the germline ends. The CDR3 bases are TGCGCCAGCAGCCAAGGGGCAGGCGGAAACACCATATATTTT. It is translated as CASSQGAGGNTIYF.

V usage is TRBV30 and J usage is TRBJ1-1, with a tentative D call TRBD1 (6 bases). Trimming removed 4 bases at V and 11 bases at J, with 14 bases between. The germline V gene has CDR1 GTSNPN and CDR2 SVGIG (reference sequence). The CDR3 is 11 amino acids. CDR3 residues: CAWIQGRWAFF. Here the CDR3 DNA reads TGTGCCTGGATCCAGGGGCGATGGGCTTTCTTT.

CDR3 bases: TGTGCCAGCAGCCAAGAGGGGCCTAGCGGGGGGGCCAGAAATGAGCAGTTCTTC. The encoded protein is CASSQEGPSGGARNEQFF. The rearrangement links TRBV14 to TRBJ2-1; 12 bases fit TRBD2. The germline V gene has CDR1 SGHDN and CDR2 FVKESK. The CDR3 is made up of 18 amino acids. Germline trimming cut 0 bases from V and 7 bases from J; bases unmatched to any gene: 10.

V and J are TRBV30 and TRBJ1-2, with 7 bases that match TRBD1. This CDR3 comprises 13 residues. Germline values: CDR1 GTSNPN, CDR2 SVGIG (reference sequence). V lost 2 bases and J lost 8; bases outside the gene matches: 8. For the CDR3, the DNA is TGTGCCTGGAGTCCTCGACAGGGAGGAGGCTACACCTTC. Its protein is CAWSPRQGGGYTF.

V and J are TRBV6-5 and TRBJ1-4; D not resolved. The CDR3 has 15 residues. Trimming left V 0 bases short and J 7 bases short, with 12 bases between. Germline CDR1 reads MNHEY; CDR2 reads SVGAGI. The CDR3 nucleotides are TGTGCCAGCAGTTACTCGGAGGTGTTTAGTGAAAAACTGTTTTTT. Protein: CASSYSEVFSEKLFF.

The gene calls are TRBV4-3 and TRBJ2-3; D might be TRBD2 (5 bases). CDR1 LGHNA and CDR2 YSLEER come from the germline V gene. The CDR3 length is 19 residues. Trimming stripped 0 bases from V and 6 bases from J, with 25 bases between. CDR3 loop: CASSQETPGLVSRLDTQYF. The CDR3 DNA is TGCGCCAGCAGCCAAGAAACTCCCGGACTCGTGTCTCGCCTCGATACGCAGTATTTT.

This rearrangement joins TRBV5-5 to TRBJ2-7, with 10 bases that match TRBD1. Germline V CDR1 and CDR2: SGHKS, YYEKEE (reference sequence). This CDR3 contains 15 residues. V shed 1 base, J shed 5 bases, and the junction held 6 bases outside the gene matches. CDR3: CASSLLGQGNHEQYF. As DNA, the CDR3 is TGTGCCAGCAGCTTGTTGGGACAGGGGAACCACGAGCAGTACTTC.

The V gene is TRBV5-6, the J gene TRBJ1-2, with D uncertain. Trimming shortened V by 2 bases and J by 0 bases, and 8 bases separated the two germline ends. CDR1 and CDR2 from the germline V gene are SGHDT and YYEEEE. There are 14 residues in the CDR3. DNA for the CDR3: TGTGCCAGCAGCTTCGACAAGACTAACTATGGCTACACCTTC. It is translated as CASSFDKTNYGYTF.

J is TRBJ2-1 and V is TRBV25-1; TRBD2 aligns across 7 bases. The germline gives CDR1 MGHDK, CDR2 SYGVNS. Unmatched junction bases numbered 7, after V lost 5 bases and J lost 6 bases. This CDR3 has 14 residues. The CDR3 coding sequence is TGTGCCAGCAGTCAGGCGGGGGTTCGCAATGAGCAGTTCTTC. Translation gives CASSQAGVRNEQFF.

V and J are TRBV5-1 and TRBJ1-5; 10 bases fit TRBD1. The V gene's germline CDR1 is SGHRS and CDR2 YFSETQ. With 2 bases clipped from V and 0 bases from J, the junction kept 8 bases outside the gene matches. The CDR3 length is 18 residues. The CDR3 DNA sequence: TGCGCCAGCAGCTTTCCATTGGGACAGGGGCATAGCAATCAGCCCCAGCATTTT. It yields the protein CASSFPLGQGHSNQPQHF.

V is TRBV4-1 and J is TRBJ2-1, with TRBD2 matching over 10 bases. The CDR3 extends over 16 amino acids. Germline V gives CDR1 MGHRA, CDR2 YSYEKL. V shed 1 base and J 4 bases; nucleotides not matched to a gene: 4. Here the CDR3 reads CASSQVSSGGYNEQFF. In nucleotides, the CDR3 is TGCGCCAGCAGCCAAGTTTCTAGCGGGGGTTACAATGAGCAGTTCTTC.